This T cell receptor (beta chain) was recovered during a study of cytomegalovirus exposure and HLA in healthy donors. In this sample, this clone turned up a few times. No antigen is known for it. The PCR was carried out with 60 Vbeta primers and 13 Jbeta primers. Clones were read by immunoSEQ multiplex PCR, and TCRdb kept only the in-frame ones, dropping some. The data contain roughly 190,000 clones, over 80% of them singletons. Though probably carrying unrecorded immune exposures, donors were nominally healthy at sampling. Findings of the study overall: Later analysis showed TCR association rates varying by HLA locus, highest for DRB1 and lowest for HLA-C. In an earlier analysis, productive rearrangement rates for most beta V segments clustered near 87% or 30%.

With 2 bases clipped from V and 6 bases from J, the junction kept 8 bases outside the gene matches. The CDR3 covers 15 residues. Per the germline V gene, CDR1 is SGHRS and CDR2 is YFSETQ. The sequenced sample was PBMCs. This sequence joins TRBV5-1 and TRBJ2-1, with 7 positions matching TRBD1. This clonotype was sampled from a man aged 40-49 years in good health and CMV-seropositive. The CDR3 DNA follows: TGCGCCAGCAGCTTCTACGGGACAGAGGGCAATGAGCAGTTCTTC. Translating gives CASSFYGTEGNEQFF.